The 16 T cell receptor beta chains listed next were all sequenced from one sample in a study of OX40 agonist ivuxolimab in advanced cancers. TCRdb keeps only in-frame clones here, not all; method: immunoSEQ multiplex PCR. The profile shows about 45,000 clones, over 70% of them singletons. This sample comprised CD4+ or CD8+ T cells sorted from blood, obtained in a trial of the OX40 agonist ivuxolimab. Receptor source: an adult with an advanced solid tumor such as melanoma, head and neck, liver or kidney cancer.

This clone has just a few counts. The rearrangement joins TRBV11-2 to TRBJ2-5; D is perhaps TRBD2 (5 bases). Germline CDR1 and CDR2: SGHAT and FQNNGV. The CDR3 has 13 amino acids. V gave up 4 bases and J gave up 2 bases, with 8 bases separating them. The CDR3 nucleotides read TGTGCCAGCAGCTCCGGGGTTCAAGAGACCCAGTACTTC. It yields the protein CASSSGVQETQYF.

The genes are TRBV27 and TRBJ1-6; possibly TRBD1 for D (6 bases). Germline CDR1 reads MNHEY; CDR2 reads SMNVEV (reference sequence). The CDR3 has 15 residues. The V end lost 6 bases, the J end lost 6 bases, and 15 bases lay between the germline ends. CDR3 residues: CASRPRTASNSPLHF. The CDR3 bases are TGTGCCAGCAGGCCGAGGACAGCAAGTAATTCACCCCTCCACTTT.

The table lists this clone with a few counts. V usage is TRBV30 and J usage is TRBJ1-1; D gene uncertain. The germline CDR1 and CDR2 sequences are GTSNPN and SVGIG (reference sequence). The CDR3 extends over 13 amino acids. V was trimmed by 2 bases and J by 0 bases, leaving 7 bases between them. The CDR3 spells CAWSRQMNTEAFF. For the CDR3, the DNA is TGTGCCTGGAGTAGGCAAATGAACACTGAAGCTTTCTTT.

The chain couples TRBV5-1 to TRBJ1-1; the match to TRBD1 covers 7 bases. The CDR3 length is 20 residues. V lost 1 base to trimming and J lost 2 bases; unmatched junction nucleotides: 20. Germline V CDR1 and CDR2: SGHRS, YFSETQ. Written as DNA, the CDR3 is TGCGCCAGCAGCTTGATTGGTAGAGGGGGCGTAAGGGGACTAAACACTGAAGCTTTCTTT. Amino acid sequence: CASSLIGRGGVRGLNTEAFF.

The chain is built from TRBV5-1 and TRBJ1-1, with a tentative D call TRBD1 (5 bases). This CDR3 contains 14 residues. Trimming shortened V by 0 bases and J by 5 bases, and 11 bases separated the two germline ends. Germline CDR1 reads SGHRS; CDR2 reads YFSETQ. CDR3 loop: CASSLDGGRTEAFF. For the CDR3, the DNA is TGCGCCAGCAGCTTGGATGGGGGACGGACTGAAGCTTTCTTT.

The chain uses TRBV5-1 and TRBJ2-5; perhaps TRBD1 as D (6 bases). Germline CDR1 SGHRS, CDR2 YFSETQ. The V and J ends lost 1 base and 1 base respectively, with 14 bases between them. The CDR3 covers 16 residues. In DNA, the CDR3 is TGCGCCAGCAGCTTGAACCCGGGACACCTCCAAGAGACCCAGTACTTC. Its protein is CASSLNPGHLQETQYF. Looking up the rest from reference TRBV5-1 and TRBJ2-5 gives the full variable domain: KAGVTQTPRYLIKTRGQQVTLSCSPISGHRSVSWYQQTPGQGLQFLFEYFSETQRNKGNFPGRFSGRQFSNSRSEMNVSTLELGDSALYLCASSLNPGHLQETQYFGPGTRLLVL.

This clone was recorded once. CDR3 sequence (DNA): TGTGCCAGCAGGGGACTAGCGGGAGCGAGGGACACCGGGGAGCTGTTTTTT. Its protein product is CASRGLAGARDTGELFF. V usage is TRBV7-9 and J usage is TRBJ2-2, with 14 nucleotides matching TRBD2. From germline, CDR1 is SEHNR and CDR2 FQNEAQ (reference sequence). The V segment lost 6 bases and the J segment 3 bases; nucleotides outside the gene matches: 6. CDR3 length: 17 amino acids.

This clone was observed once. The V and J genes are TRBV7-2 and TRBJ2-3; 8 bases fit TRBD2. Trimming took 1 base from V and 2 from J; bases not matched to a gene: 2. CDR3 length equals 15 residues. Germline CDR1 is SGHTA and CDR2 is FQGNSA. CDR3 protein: CASSLGLAITDTQYF. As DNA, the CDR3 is TGTGCCAGCAGCTTAGGACTAGCGATCACAGATACGCAGTATTTT.

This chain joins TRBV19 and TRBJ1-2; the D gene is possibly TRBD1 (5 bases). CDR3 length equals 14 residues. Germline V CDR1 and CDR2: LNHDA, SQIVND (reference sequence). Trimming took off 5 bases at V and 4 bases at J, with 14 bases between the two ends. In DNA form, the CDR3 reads TGTGCCAGTAGTCCGAACACCGACAGCTATGGCTACACCTTC. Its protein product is CASSPNTDSYGYTF. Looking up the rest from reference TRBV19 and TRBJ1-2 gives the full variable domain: DGGITQSPKYLFRKEGQNVTLSCEQNLNHDAMYWYRQDPGQGLRLIYYSQIVNDFQKGDIAEGYSVSREKKESFPLTVTSAQKNPTAFYLCASSPNTDSYGYTFGSGTRLTVV.

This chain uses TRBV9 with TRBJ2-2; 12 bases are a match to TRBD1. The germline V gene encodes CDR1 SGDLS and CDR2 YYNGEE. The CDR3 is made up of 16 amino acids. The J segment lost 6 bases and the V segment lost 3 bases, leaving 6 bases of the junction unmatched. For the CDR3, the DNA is TGTGCCAGCAGCGAGGGGACAGGGGGCGATCCCGGGGAGCTGTTTTTT. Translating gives CASSEGTGGDPGELFF. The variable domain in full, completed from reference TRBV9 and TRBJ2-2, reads DSGVTQTPKHLITATGQRVTLRCSPRSGDLSVYWYQQSLDQGLQFLIQYYNGEERAKGNILERFSAQQFPDLHSELNLSSLELGDSALYFCASSEGTGGDPGELFFGEGSRLTVL.

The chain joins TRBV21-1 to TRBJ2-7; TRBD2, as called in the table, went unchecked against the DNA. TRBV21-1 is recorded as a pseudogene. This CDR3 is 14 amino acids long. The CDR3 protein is CASSGPGGTYEQYF. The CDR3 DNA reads TGTGCCAGCAGCGGTCCGGGGGGAACCTACGAGCAGTACTTC.

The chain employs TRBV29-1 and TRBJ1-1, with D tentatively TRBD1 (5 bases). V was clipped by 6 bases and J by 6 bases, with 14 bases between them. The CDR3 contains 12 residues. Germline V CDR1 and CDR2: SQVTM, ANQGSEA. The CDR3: CSVTDPGAEAFF. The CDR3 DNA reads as TGCAGCGTCACCGACCCGGGGGCTGAAGCTTTCTTT.

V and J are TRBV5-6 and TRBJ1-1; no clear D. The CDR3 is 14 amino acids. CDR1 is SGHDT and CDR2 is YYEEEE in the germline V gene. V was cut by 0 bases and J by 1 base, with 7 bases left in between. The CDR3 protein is CASSLGTANTEAFF. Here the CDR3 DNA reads TGTGCCAGCAGCTTGGGTACGGCGAACACTGAAGCTTTCTTT.

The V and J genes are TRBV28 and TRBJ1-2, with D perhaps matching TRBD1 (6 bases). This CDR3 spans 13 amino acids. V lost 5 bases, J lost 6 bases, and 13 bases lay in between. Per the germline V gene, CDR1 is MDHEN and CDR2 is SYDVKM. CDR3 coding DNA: TGTGCCAGCAGTCAAACAGGGTTCCATGGCTACACCTTC. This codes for CASSQTGFHGYTF.

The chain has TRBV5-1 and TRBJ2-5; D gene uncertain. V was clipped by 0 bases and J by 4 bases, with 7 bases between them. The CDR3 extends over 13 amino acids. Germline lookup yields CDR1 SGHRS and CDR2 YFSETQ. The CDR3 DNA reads TGCGCCAGCAGCTTGGCCCGTGGAGAGACCCAGTACTTC. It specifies CASSLARGETQYF.

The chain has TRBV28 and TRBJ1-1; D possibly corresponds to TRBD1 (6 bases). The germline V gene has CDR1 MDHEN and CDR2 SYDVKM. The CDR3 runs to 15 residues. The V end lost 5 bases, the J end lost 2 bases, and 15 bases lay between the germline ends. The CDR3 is CASSALRGINTEAFF. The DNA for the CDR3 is TGTGCCAGCAGTGCCCTGAGGGGGATCAACACTGAAGCTTTCTTT.